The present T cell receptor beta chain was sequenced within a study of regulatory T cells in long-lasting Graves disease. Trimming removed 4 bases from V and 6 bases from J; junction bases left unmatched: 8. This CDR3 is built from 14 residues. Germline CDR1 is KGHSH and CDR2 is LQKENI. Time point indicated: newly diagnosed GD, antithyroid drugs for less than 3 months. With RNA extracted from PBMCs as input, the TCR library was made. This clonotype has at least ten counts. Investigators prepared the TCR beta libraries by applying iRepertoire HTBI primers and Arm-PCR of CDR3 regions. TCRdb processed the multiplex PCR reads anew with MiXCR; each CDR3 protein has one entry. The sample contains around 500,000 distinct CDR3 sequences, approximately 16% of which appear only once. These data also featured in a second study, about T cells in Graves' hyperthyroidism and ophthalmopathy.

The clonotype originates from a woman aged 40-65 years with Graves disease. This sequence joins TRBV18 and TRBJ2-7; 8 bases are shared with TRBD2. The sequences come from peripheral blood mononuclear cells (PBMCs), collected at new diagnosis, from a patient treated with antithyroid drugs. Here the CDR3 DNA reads TGTGCCAGCTCACGTACGCAAACTAGCGGCGAGCAGTACTTC. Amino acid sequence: CASSRTQTSGEQYF. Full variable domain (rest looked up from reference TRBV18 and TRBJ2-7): NAGVMQNPRHLVRRRGQEARLRCSPMKGHSHVYWYRQLPEEGLKFMVYLQKENIIDESGMPKERFSAEFPKEGPSILRIQQVVRGDSAAYFCASSRTQTSGEQYFGPGTRLTVT.